This is a list of T cell receptor beta chains from one sample in a study of control samples from healthy donors and cancer patients. This table comes from immunoSEQ multiplex PCR, and its TCRdb copy is limited to in-frame clones, with some not included. The table has about 130,000 clones, roughly 92% seen once. The sample was PBMCs. All receptors derive from a man at least 80 years old with head and neck cancer. CDR3s include the opening cysteine and the closing phenylalanine or tryptophan.

>TRBJ2-7|TRBV4-1
CASSQAQDRAAPYEQYF
>TRBJ1-1|TRBV27
CASSVGGSTEAFF
>TRBJ1-3|TRBV25-1
CASRSGTASGNTIYF
>TRBJ2-7|TRBV19
CASSITGTSYEQYF
>TRBJ2-1|TRBV18
CASSPGPSHNEQFF
>TRBJ2-2|TRBV5-1
CASSLGNTGELFF
>TRBJ2-5|TRBV7-9
CASSLVDGGTETQYF
>TRBJ1-4|TRBV12-5
CASAGVTNEKLFF
>TRBJ2-2|TRBV27
CASSFLLSQGTGELFF
>TRBJ1-2|TRBV10-3
CAISEIRGAGDDYTF
>TRBJ2-1|TRBV10-1
CASRVTRGGEQFF
>TRBJ1-5|TRBV28
CASSQPRGGGQPQHF
>TRBJ2-1|TRBV9
CASSVDFRREVNNEQFF
>TRBJ2-7|TRBV23-1
CASSKNRGGAPPTYEQYF
>TRBJ2-1|TRBV7-9
CASSHTISGSSPPTGQFF
>TRBJ1-2|TRBV24-1
CATSDGIYGYTF
>TRBJ1-4|TRBV5-1
CASSRDTANEKLFF
>TRBJ2-7|TRBV30
CAWSLPILAAEQYF
>TRBJ2-6|TRBV19
CASSSLAVNSGANVLTF
>TRBJ2-2|TRBV14
CASSPELSGDTGELFF
>TRBJ2-5|TRBV5-4
CASSLVAGETQYF
>TRBJ1-5|TRBV12-5
CASGLVRSVSNQPQHF
>TRBJ1-5|TRBV27
CASSSEDRTQPQHF
>TRBJ2-7|TRBV19
CASSMTAAGKEQYF
>TRBJ1-2|TRBV30
CAWSGQSGGGYTF
>TRBJ1-4|TRBV5-4
CASSRDLGQDEKLFF
>TRBJ2-7|TRBV7-9
CASSLDGGNYEQYF
>TRBJ2-5|TRBV5-1
CASSLAGYRETQYF
>TRBJ2-3|TRBV29-1
CSGAGVTSDTQYF
>TRBJ2-5|TRBV10-2
CASSPGLTYQETQYF
>TRBJ1-1|TRBV14
CASSQEKGRVGAKAFF
>TRBJ1-2|TRBV5-1
CASSSQGGVNGYTF
>TRBJ2-4|TRBV7-9
CASSLVKWENIQYF
>TRBJ2-3|TRBV10-3
CAIGGLATDTQYF
>TRBJ2-7|TRBV6-5
CASSYSGQWDGQYF
>TRBJ1-1|TRBV11-2
CASSLGVNAEAFF
>TRBJ2-5|TRBV10-3
CAISEGTALETQYF
>TRBJ1-4|TRBV18
CASSQTGGGSEKLFF
>TRBJ1-1|TRBV7-8
CASSLDSNTEAFF
>TRBJ1-3|TRBV5-1
CASSVDRARNTIYF
>TRBJ2-7|TRBV10-3
CAISESTSYEQYF
>TRBJ2-7|TRBV19
CASSIGFAGGNYEQYF
>TRBJ2-2|TRBV12-5
CASGPWNTGELFF
>TRBJ2-5|TRBV3-1/TRBV3-2
CASSQAWAEETQYF
>TRBJ2-2|TRBV30
CAWSVRGTGELFF
>TRBJ2-2|TRBV10-1
CASSGLLGGNTGELFF
>TRBJ2-2|TRBV15
CATSRDKIGGHAGELFF
>TRBJ2-1|TRBV18
CASSPPAADNEQFF
>TRBJ2-3|TRBV5-1
CASRGDTLAGATDTQYF
>TRBJ2-7|TRBV18
CASSPGQGDEQYF
>TRBJ1-6|TRBV30
CAWSVSQGGSPLHF
>TRBJ1-3|TRBV6-6
CASSSGSLNTIYF
>TRBJ2-7|TRBV19
CASSIRGRYEQYF